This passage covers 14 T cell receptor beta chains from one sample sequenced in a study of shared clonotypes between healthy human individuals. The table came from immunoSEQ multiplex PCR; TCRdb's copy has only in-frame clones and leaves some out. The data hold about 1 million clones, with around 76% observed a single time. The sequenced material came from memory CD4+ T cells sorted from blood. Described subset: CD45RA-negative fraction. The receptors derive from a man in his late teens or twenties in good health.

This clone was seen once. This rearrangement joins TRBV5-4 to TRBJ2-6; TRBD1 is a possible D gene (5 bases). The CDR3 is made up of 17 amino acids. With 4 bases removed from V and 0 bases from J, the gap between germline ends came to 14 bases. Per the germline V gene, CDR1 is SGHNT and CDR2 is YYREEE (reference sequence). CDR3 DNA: TGTGCCAGCAGCAGGCGACAGCTTACCTCTGGGGCCAACGTCCTGACTTTC. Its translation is CASSRRQLTSGANVLTF. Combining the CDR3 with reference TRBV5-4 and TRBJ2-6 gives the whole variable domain ETGVTQSPTHLIKTRGQQVTLRCSSQSGHNTVSWYQQALGQGPQFIFQYYREEENGRGNFPPRFSGLQFPNYSSELNVNALELDDSALYLCASSRRQLTSGANVLTFGAGSRLTVL.

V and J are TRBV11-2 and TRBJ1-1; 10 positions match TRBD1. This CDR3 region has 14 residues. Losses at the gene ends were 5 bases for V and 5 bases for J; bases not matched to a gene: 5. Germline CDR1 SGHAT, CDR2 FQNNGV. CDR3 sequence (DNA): TGTGCCAGCAGCGCGACAGGGGGCACGACTGAAGCTTTCTTT. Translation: CASSATGGTTEAFF.

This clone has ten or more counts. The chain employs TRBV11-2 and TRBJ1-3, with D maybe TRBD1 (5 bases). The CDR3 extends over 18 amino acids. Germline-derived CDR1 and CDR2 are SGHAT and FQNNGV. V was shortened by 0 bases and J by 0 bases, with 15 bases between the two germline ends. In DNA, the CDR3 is TGTGCCAGCAGCTTAGATAATAGCTGGGGGAGCTCTGGAAACACCATATATTTT. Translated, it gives CASSLDNSWGSSGNTIYF.

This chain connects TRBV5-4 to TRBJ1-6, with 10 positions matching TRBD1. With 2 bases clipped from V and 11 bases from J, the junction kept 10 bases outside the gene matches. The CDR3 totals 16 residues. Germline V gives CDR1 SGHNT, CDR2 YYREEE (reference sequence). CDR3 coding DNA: TGTGCCAGCAGCTTCTCCTCCGGGACAGGGGAGGCACCCCTCCACTTT. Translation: CASSFSSGTGEAPLHF.

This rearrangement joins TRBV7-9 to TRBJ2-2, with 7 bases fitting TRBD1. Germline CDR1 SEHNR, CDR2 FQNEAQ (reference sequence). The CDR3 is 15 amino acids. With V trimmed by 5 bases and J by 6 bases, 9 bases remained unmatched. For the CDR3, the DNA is TGTGCCAGCAGCCAAGCGAAAACAGGGGCCGGGGAGCTGTTTTTT. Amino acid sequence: CASSQAKTGAGELFF. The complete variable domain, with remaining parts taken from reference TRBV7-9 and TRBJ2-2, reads DTGVSQNPRHKITKRGQNVTFRCDPISEHNRLYWYRQTLGQGPEFLTYFQNEAQLEKSRLLSDRFSAERPKGSFSTLEIQRTEQGDSAMYLCASSQAKTGAGELFFGEGSRLTVL.

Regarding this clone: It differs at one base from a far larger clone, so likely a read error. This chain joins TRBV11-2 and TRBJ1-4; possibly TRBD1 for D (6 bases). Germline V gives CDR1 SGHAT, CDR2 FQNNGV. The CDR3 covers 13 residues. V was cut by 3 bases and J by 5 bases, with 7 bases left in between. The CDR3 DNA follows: TGTGCCAGCAGCTTTACAGGGAATGAAAAACTGTTTTTT. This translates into CASSFTGNEKLFF.

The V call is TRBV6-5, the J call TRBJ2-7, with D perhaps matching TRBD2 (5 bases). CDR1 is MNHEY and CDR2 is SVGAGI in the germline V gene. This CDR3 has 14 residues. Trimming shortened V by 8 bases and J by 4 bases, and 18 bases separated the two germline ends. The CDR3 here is CASRGPPPGYEQYF. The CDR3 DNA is TGTGCCAGCCGCGGGCCCCCTCCAGGATACGAGCAGTACTTC.

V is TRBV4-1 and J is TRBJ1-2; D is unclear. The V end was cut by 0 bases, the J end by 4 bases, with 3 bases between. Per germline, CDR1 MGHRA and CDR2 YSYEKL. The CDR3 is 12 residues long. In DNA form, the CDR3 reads TGCGCCAGCAGCCAAGAGGGCTATGGCTACACCTTC. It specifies CASSQEGYGYTF.

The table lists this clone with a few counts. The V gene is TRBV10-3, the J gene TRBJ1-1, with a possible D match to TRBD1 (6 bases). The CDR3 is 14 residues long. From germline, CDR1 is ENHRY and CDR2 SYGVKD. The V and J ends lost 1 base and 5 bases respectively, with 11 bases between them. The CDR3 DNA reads TGTGCCATCAGTGAGTTGCGGGGGGCAACTGAAGCTTTCTTT. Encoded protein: CAISELRGATEAFF.

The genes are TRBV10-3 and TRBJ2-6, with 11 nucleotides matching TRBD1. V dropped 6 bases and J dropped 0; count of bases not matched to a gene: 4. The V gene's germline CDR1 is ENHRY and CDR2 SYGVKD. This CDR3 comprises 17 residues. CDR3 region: CAIRPGQGGSGANVLTF. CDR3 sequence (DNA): TGTGCCATCAGGCCGGGACAGGGGGGCTCTGGGGCCAACGTCCTGACTTTC.

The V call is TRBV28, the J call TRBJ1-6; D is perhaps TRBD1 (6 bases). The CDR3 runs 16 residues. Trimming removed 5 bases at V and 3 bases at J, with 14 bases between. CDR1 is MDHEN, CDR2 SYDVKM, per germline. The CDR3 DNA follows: TGTGCCAGCAGTCCAAAGGACAGCAACTATAATTCACCCCTCCACTTT. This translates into CASSPKDSNYNSPLHF.

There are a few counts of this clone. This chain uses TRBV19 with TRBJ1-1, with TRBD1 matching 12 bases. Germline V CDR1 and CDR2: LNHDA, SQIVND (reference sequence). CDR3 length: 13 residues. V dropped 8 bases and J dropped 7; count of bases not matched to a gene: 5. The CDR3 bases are TGTGCCAGTGGGGGACAGGGGGCTTTTGAAGCTTTCTTT. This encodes CASGGQGAFEAFF.

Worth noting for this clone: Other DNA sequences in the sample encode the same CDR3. The CDR3: CASSFRRGAYEQYF. In nucleotides, the CDR3 is TGTGCCAGCAGTTTTAGGCGGGGGGCCTACGAGCAGTACTTC. The rearrangement uses TRBV6-5 and TRBJ2-7; 8 bases are shared with TRBD2. Germline lookup yields CDR1 MNHEY and CDR2 SVGAGI. The CDR3 has 14 amino acids. Trimming at V came to 4 bases and at J to 2 bases, leaving 4 bases not matched to a gene.

As DNA, the CDR3 is TGTGCCAGCAGCTTTGTAGAGGGCTTAGCAGATACGCAGTATTTT. Its translation is CASSFVEGLADTQYF. The V gene is TRBV7-2, the J gene TRBJ2-3, with D tentatively TRBD2 (5 bases). The CDR3 loop spans 15 amino acids. Germline V CDR1 and CDR2: SGHTA, FQGNSA. The V gene lost 3 bases and the J gene lost 4 bases, with 14 bases spanning the gap.